This is a list of T cell receptor beta chains from one sample in a study of T cell changes during pregnancy in multiple sclerosis. Profiled with immunoSEQ multiplex PCR; TCRdb holds only in-frame clones, not every one. The repertoire holds 55,000 to 70,000 clones, with about 90% as singletons. The material was peripheral blood, obtained in the second trimester of pregnancy. These receptors were collected from a female donor in good health, enrolled as a control in a pregnancy study. Each CDR3 is given with its conserved first and last residue. Fields, in order: J gene, V gene, clone size, D gene, CDR3 DNA, CDR3 protein. The D gene is left open where the match is weak. Clone size is stated in some rows and not others, as once, few, many or a class when expanded.

>TRBJ1-5|TRBV4-1|-|-
TGCGCCAGCAGCCAAGATCTAACCCCTGGTCAGCCCCAGCATTTT
CASSQDLTPGQPQHF
>TRBJ1-6|TRBV21-1|-|-
TGTGCCAGCAGCAAAGGAGGGGGGGCGTTAAATTCACCCCTCCACTTT
CASSKGGGALNSPLHF
>TRBJ2-7|TRBV4-3|-|TRBD1
TGCGCCAGCAGCCAAGACCCGGGACAGTCCTACGAGCAGTACTTC
CASSQDPGQSYEQYF
>TRBJ2-1|TRBV4-2|-|TRBD2
TGTGCCAGCAGCCAAGAGACGGGAGGGGGAAATGAGCAGTTCTTC
CASSQETGGGNEQFF
>TRBJ2-1|TRBV18|-|TRBD1
TGTGCCAGCTCCCTTGGGACAGGCTCTTTCAGCTCCTACAATGAGCAGTTCTTC
CASSLGTGSFSSYNEQFF
>TRBJ1-5|TRBV6-5|-|-
TGTGCCAGCAGTGCACAGCAAAATCAGCCCCAGCATTTT
CASSAQQNQPQHF
>TRBJ1-1|TRBV5-1|-|-
TGCGCCAGCAGCTTTACAGGGAACACTGAAGCTTTCTTT
CASSFTGNTEAFF
>TRBJ2-1|TRBV4-3|-|TRBD2
TGCGCCAGCAGCCAAGAAGTCCTAGCGGGGAATGAGCAGTTCTTC
CASSQEVLAGNEQFF
>TRBJ2-7|TRBV7-9|-|-
TGTGCCAGCAGCTTAGGAGACAGGAGTGGATTACGGGTCCCCTACGAGCAGTACTTC
CASSLGDRSGLRVPYEQYF
>TRBJ2-5|TRBV7-9|-|TRBD1
TGTGCCAGCAGCGAGCGGACAGGGGGATCGGGAGAGACCCAGTACTTC
CASSERTGGSGETQYF
>TRBJ1-3|TRBV29-1|once|-
TGCAGCGGCGGGGTCGGAAACACCATATATTTT
CSGGVGNTIYF
>TRBJ2-1|TRBV5-6|-|-
TGTGCCAGCAGCTTCTTAGCGGAGGCTGGGCAGTTCTTC
CASSFLAEAGQFF
>TRBJ1-3|TRBV5-5|-|-
TGTGCCAGCAGCTTGGGAAGGAGCTCTGGAAACACCATATATTTT
CASSLGRSSGNTIYF
>TRBJ2-5|TRBV5-1|-|TRBD1
TGCGCCAGCAGCTCAGTCGACAGGGGGGTAGAGACCCAGTACTTC
CASSSVDRGVETQYF
>TRBJ2-7|TRBV11-3|-|TRBD1
TGTGCCAGCAGCTTAGACGGACAGGGACCTTACGAGCAGTACTTC
CASSLDGQGPYEQYF
>TRBJ1-1|TRBV28|-|TRBD1
TGTGCCAGCAGTGAAGACAGGGGGAACACTGAAGCTTTCTTT
CASSEDRGNTEAFF
>TRBJ2-7|TRBV9|-|TRBD1
TGTGCCAGCAGCATTACCGGGACAGGCCCCACTGGAGAGCAGTACTTC
CASSITGTGPTGEQYF
>TRBJ2-7|TRBV7-2|-|TRBD1
TGTGCCAGCAGCCCCGGGACAGTCTACGAGCAGTACTTC
CASSPGTVYEQYF
>TRBJ2-5|TRBV28|-|TRBD1
TGTGCTAGAAGGGGGCGAGAGACCCAGTACTTC
CARRGRETQYF
>TRBJ2-7|TRBV19|-|TRBD1
TGTGCCAGTAGTGCGGGACAGGAGAGCTCCTACGAGCAGTACTTC
CASSAGQESSYEQYF
>TRBJ1-2|TRBV28|once|TRBD1
TGTGCCATCCACAGGGGGCGAGGATATGGCTACACCTTC
CAIHRGRGYGYTF
>TRBJ2-7|TRBV5-6|-|TRBD1
TGTGCCAGCAGCTTGGGAGGGGGCTGGCGAGACGAGCAGTACTTC
CASSLGGGWRDEQYF
>TRBJ2-3|TRBV28|-|-
TGTGCCAGCGGAGATGCTGGGGGGACAGATACGCAGTATTTT
CASGDAGGTDTQYF
>TRBJ1-5|TRBV6-4|few|-
TGTGCCAGCAGTACAGGAGAGAATCAGCCCCAGCATTTT
CASSTGENQPQHF
>TRBJ2-7|TRBV25-1|-|TRBD2
TGTGCCAGCAGGGAGGAGCGGGGGCCAACCTACGAGCAGTACTTC
CASREERGPTYEQYF
>TRBJ2-3|TRBV19|once|-
TGTGCCAGTAGACGACACACAGATACGCAGTATTTT
CASRRHTDTQYF
>TRBJ1-3|TRBV11-3|-|-
TGTGCCAGCAGGAATCCGAGAAGGGGCTCTGGAAACACCATATATTTT
CASRNPRRGSGNTIYF
>TRBJ2-4|TRBV29-1|-|TRBD1
TGCAGCGTTGGACAGGGGGGCGACATTCAGTACTTC
CSVGQGGDIQYF